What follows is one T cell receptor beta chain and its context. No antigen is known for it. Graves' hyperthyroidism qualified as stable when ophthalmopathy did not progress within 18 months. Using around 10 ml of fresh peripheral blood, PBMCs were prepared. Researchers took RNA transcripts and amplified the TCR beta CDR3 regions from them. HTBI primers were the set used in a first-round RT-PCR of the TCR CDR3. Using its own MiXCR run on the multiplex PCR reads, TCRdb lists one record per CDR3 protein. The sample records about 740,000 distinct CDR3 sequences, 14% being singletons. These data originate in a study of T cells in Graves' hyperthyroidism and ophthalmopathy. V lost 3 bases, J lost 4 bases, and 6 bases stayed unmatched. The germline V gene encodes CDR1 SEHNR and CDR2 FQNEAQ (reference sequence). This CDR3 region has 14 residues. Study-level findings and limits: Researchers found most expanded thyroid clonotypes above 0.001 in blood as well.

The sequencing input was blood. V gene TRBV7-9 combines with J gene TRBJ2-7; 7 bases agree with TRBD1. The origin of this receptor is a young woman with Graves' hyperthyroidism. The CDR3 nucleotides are TGTGCCAGCAGCTTCACAGGGGCAATTTACGAGCAGTACTTC. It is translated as CASSFTGAIYEQYF.